This T cell receptor beta chain was documented in a study of PD-L1 blockade in urothelial cancer (dated by TCRdb to about 2017). At the level of the whole study: All patients started therapy at some point between 2014 and 2016 and received atezolizumab 1,200 mg intravenously every 3 weeks. About 90% of the roughly 29 patients were identified as males with urothelial cancer of bladder origin, and a prior smoking history was reported by 18 of 29 patients. An ECOG performance status of 0 or 1 was recorded for the patients, and 0 to 3 prior chemotherapy regimens had been received by the patients. Blood samples were analyzed at two time points: 3 weeks after treatment start (second dose) and 6 weeks after treatment start. Blood samples gave median yields of around 150,000 T cells and more than 80,000 unique TCRs, along with a median clonality of approximately 0.08. Somatic, immune and clinical correlates of response to PD-L1 blockade with atezolizumab in urothelial cancer were the focus of an exploratory multi-omic analysis. TCR sequencing covered pretreatment tumor samples and matched, serially collected peripheral blood taken before and after atezolizumab treatment. Progression-free survival longer than 6 months counted as durable clinical benefit, and TCR features were additionally tested against both progression-free and overall survival. In the same patients, whole exome sequencing and RNA sequencing of pretreatment tumors were performed in addition to TCR sequencing. Roughly 10 patients reached durable clinical benefit, while some 19 patients did not. Pretreatment blood TCR-seq was available for fewer than 30 patients, at least one posttreatment blood collection was obtained for 25 or so patients, and tumor TCR-seq was available for 25 or so patients.

Note on this clone: Its antigen is not yet known. Base qualities are not provided; no much larger clone lies one nucleotide away.

General study outcomes and caveats: Among patients with durable benefit, tumor-associated TCR clones showed greater expansion in peripheral blood 3 weeks after treatment started (n = 22, p = 0.022). Small sample size (n of about 30) and many exploratory analyses mean the results are intended to be hypothesis-generating. Improved progression-free and overall survival was found to be associated with pretreatment peripheral blood TCR clonality below the median.

The cohort comprised roughly 30 patients with locally advanced or metastatic urothelial carcinoma treated at Memorial Sloan Kettering on a trial protocol. Peripheral blood mononuclear cells were collected pretreatment and during treatment, at between 1 and 8 total time points per patient. The Qiagen DNeasy Blood extraction kit was used to purify genomic DNA from total PBMCs and tumor samples. Collected pretreatment and during treatment, PBMCs were isolated and stored as previously described. Synthetic TCR analog templates were spiked into each PCR so that absolute template abundance could be estimated from read counts. The immunoSEQ assay was used to amplify TCRbeta CDR3 regions from genomic DNA with bias-controlled V and J gene primers. Sequencing of rearranged TCRbeta segments was done at approximately 20X coverage. On the authors' methods: Sequencing errors were corrected by clustering, and CDR3s were annotated against IMGT so that V, D and J genes could be assigned. Downstream analyses used only productive TCRbeta rearrangements and left out out-of-frame or stop-codon sequences. Clonality was computed as one minus Shannon entropy normalized by the log of the number of unique productive sequences. Fisher's exact test with Benjamini-Hochberg correction, at a threshold of adjusted p below 0.01, was used to find clones that differed between time points or between blood and tumor. Sourced from immuneACCESS, this table was stored by TCRdb with only in-frame sequences that have V and J called. A share of the clones is absent; for the studies checked, an unresolved V gene accounts for under half, and the remainder has no known explanation. The DNA gave D and trimming, while V, J and clone size come from that table. This sample has approximately 100,000 clones in its table, and 70% to 85% of those were observed once. The ten biggest clones cover around 2.4% of the sample.

Sequencing used PBMCs, obtained around atezolizumab (anti-PD-L1) treatment. The clonotype was recovered from a man aged 45-65 years with urothelial cancer.

The nucleotide sequence is TGTGCCAGCAGGGAGGGACTAGCGGGCCTCTACGAGCAGTACTTC. It is translated as CASREGLAGLYEQYF. The V and J genes are TRBV6-1 and TRBJ2-7; 12 junctional bases match TRBD2. At the junction V is shortened by 6 bases and J by 3 bases; bases outside the gene matches: 6. The cysteine opens and the phenylalanine closes a CDR3 of 15 amino acids. Kept here is only the CDR3 DNA, which spans 45 bases and is read in frame from base 1. From the germline V gene, CDR1 is MNHNS and CDR2 is SASEGT.